This T cell receptor beta chain derives from a study of T-cell memory formation after mild COVID-19. Study-wide findings and caveats: Within pre-infection memory, some responding clones were found, suggesting cross-reactive memory joined. CD4+ contracting clones were found mainly in CM and EM, and CD8+ ones in EMRA.

5'RACE primed at constant segments yielded TCR alpha and TCR beta cDNA libraries bearing sample barcodes and UMIs. MiXCR, applied by TCRdb to the 5' RACE reads, yields one record per CDR3 protein. The sample records hundreds of thousands of distinct CDR3 sequences, about 23% being singletons. This clonotype was observed a few times. No antigen is known for it. The receptor's source is an adult woman who had mild COVID-19 (a few samples of this study predate the infection). Cell type and time point are not known. The specimen was PBMCs or a T cell subset sorted from them (not recorded which).

This CDR3 reads CSVGTVSYEQYF. For the CDR3, the DNA is TGCAGCGTCGGGACAGTCTCCTACGAGCAGTACTTC. The J gene is TRBJ2-7, the V gene TRBV29-1; 7 bases align to TRBD1. Germline CDR1 reads SQVTM; CDR2 reads ANQGSEA. The ends lost 6 bases at V and 0 bases at J; junction bases unmatched: 2. CDR3 length: 12 amino acids.